This TCR beta chain was sequenced during a study of T cells in Graves' hyperthyroidism and ophthalmopathy. About the study: The authors collected peripheral blood at initial diagnosis, before any treatment.

Patients aged 18 to 65 had newly diagnosed hyperthyroidism lasting under 2 months. Not enrolled were patients with uncontrolled infection, other autoimmune disease, pregnancy or lactation. Used for diagnoses were clinical symptoms, serum thyroxine and TRAb, thyroid ultrasound and orbital computed tomography. The V and J ends lost 8 bases and 0 bases respectively, with 11 bases between them. The length of the CDR3 is 13 residues. Per the germline V gene, CDR1 is MNHEY and CDR2 is SVGAGI. This clonotype turned up a few times. There were TCR beta CDR3 regions amplified from RNA transcripts. HTBI primers were the set used in a first-round RT-PCR of the TCR CDR3. One entry per CDR3 protein results from TCRdb running MiXCR on the multiplex PCR reads. The data hold 400,000 to 600,000 distinct CDR3 sequences, with about a fifth observed a single time.

This rearrangement joins TRBV6-5 to TRBJ2-7; maybe TRBD1 (6 bases). The clonotype originates from a man younger than 35 with Graves' hyperthyroidism. The specimen was blood. The DNA for the CDR3 is TGTGCCAGCGGTCGAGGGGGCTCCTACGAGCAGTACTTC. It codes for CASGRGGSYEQYF.